This is a list of T cell receptor beta chains from one sample in a study of response to subunit inactivated influenza vaccine. TCRdb recomputed calls from the RT-PCR reads with MiXCR, one row per CDR3 protein. The profile shows around 650,000 distinct CDR3 sequences, 15% to 18% of them singletons. Sequencing was performed on PBMCs from blood, taken roughly 12 days after vaccination. These receptor sequences come from a man aged 50-60 years who received an inactivated influenza vaccine. The conserved cysteine and the conserved F or W are not part of the CDR3 here. The size field is filled for only some rows; it gives once, few, many or a size class.

>TRBV6-1|TRBJ2-7|NA
ASTKIGTGGYEQY
>TRBV15|TRBJ2-1|few
ATRTSGSRDEQF
>TRBV20-1|TRBJ2-2|NA
SARDLAGGTGELS
>TRBV6-1|TRBJ2-3|few
ASSEQGDTQY
>TRBV6-2/TRBV6-3|TRBJ2-1|few
ASSLLGLAAYNEQF
>TRBV7-2|TRBJ2-1|few
ASSLGGSGNEQF
>TRBV20-1|TRBJ2-7|few
SARGLAGGPVYEQY
>TRBV29-1|TRBJ2-1|few
SVYRLAGSNEQF
>TRBV2|TRBJ2-1|NA
ASSERGQLGPF
>TRBV6-1|TRBJ2-5|NA
ASRRVGASQETQY
>TRBV4-2|TRBJ2-1|few
ASSQVVYNEQF
>TRBV9|TRBJ2-3|few
ASSKGDSRTDTQY
>TRBV6-5|TRBJ1-2|NA
ASSYSRRGNYGYT
>TRBV12-3/TRBV12-4|TRBJ1-2|many
ASSSRTVTGYT
>TRBV7-2|TRBJ1-2|few
ASSPDVYGYT
>TRBV28|TRBJ2-1|NA
ASSLWAGIREQF
>TRBV9|TRBJ2-1|NA
ASSVYSGRNYYNEQF
>TRBV29-1|TRBJ1-5|NA
SVRTGTGNQPQH
>TRBV6-6|TRBJ2-1|few
ASSYQAYEQF
>TRBV11-2|TRBJ2-5|many
ASSLDPGETQY
>TRBV5-1|TRBJ2-3|many
ASSLGRADTQY
>TRBV29-1|TRBJ2-2|few
SAGQANTGELF
>TRBV5-1|TRBJ1-1|few
ASSFSGTLNTEAF
>TRBV7-9|TRBJ1-2|few
ASSPPGQAYGYT
>TRBV28|TRBJ2-7|NA
ASSLLGQVTE